This T cell receptor (beta chain) was retrieved from a study of shared clonotypes between healthy human individuals. CDR1 and CDR2 from the germline V gene are MDHEN and SYDVKM. The length of the CDR3 is 17 residues. V gave up 2 bases and J gave up 10 bases; unmatched junction bases: 11. Donors comprised only Caucasian adults living in Nashville, Tennessee. An approximately 200 ng quantity of DNA, some 30,000 T cell genomes, went into the sorted-subset replicate PCRs. Data came from immunoSEQ multiplex PCR; TCRdb stores just in-frame clones and leaves some out. The sample includes over a million clones, approximately 80% seen only once; the top ten take 0.4% to 0.55%.

This sequence joins TRBV28 and TRBJ2-3; 14 nucleotides agree with TRBD2. Sequencing used memory CD4+ T cells from PBMCs. Specified subset: CD45RA-negative fraction. The TCR comes from a man aged 18 to 30 in good health. Some clones in this sample may be carry-over from other donors' samples. CDR3 in DNA: TGTGCCAGCAGTTTACCCGGGACTAGCGGGAGTCGGTGGGCGCAGTATTTT. Residues: CASSLPGTSGSRWAQYF.